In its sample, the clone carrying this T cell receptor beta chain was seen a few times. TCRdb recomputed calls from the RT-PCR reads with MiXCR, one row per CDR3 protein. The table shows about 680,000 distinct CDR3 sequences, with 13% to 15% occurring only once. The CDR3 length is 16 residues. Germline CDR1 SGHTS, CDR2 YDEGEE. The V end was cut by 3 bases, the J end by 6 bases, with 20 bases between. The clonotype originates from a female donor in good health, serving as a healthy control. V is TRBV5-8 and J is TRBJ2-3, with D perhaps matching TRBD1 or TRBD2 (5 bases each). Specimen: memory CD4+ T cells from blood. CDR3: CASSWIRDLMGDTQYF. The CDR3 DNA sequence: TGTGCCAGCAGCTGGATCCGGGACCTAATGGGGGATACGCAGTATTTT.